Below, 19 T cell receptor beta chains from the same sample are listed, as sequenced in a study of metastatic and nonmetastatic thyroid tumors. Ahead of thyroid surgery, no patient had received treatment of any kind. TCRdb reprocessed the PCR reads using MiXCR. This sample has fewer than 20,000 clones, with about a fifth found just once. The specimen was tumor tissue. These receptors all stem from a female donor with papillary thyroid cancer or a benign thyroid nodule (not recorded which). Some clones in this sample may be carry-over from other donors' samples.

This clone was observed many times. The chain has TRBV18 and TRBJ1-1; D is unresolved. Germline lookup yields CDR1 KGHSH and CDR2 LQKENI. Between the trimmed V and J ends, which lost 6 bases and 0 bases, there was a span of 8 bases. The CDR3 consists of 13 residues. The CDR3 reads CASSTGMNTEAFF. The CDR3 DNA reads as TGTGCCAGCTCGACGGGCATGAACACTGAAGCTTTCTTT.

This clone has a count of ten or more. A much larger clone is a single base away; this may be a read error. The rearrangement uses TRBV5-1 and TRBJ1-1, with D maybe TRBD1 (5 bases). CDR3 size: 13 residues. With 4 bases removed from V and 8 bases from J, the gap between germline ends came to 15 bases. Germline assignment: CDR1 SGHRS and CDR2 YFSETQ. The CDR3 reads CASSPGGGREAFF. The DNA of the CDR3 is TGCGCCAGCAGCCCCGGGGGAGGGAGGGAAGCTTTCTTT.

This clone was counted at least ten times. The chain couples TRBV6-1 to TRBJ2-7, with D possibly being TRBD1 (6 bases). Per the germline V gene, CDR1 is MNHNS and CDR2 is SASEGT. Trimming removed 4 bases at V and 8 bases at J, with 15 bases between. This CDR3 region has 13 residues. The CDR3 spells CASSGQVRRQQYF. The CDR3 nucleotides read TGTGCCAGCAGTGGACAGGTACGGCGGCAGCAGTACTTC.

As concerns this clone: At one boundary the junction diverges from the germline segment, which might be a read error. V usage is TRBV7-9 and J usage is TRBJ2-7; no definite D call. The CDR3 runs 12 residues. CDR1 SEHNR and CDR2 FQNEAQ come from the germline V gene (reference sequence). CDR3 nucleotide sequence: TGTGCCAGCAGCGCTACCGGCTACGATCAGTACTTC. Translating it yields CASSATGYDQYF.

Judged by abundance, this clone is large. DNA of the CDR3: TGTGCCAGCAGCTTAGGGGACAGAGAGCAGTTCTTC. Residues: CASSLGDREQFF. The chain couples TRBV7-9 to TRBJ2-1, with 7 bases identical to TRBD1. CDR3 size: 12 residues. In germline, CDR1 is SEHNR, CDR2 FQNEAQ (reference sequence). V dropped 1 base and J dropped 10; count of bases not matched to a gene: 1.

Relative to its sample, this clone is medium-sized. V gene TRBV20-1 combines with J gene TRBJ2-3; D is uncertain. Trimming took 5 bases from V and 3 from J, leaving 15 bases between them. Germline V gene sequence: CDR1 DFQATT, CDR2 SNEGSKA (reference sequence). The CDR3 is 14 amino acids. The CDR3 DNA reads TGCAGTGCTGAGGACCGTTTAAGTACAGATACGCAGTATTTT. Translation gives CSAEDRLSTDTQYF.

This clone has at least ten counts. A much larger clone differs by one base, so this may be a read error. The sample has other DNA sequences that encode this CDR3 too. The rearrangement uses TRBV2 and TRBJ2-3, with D unclear. The germline V gene encodes CDR1 SNHLY and CDR2 FYNNEI. The CDR3 length is 12 residues. V lost 1 base to trimming and J lost 9 bases, with 8 bases between them. The CDR3 region is CASSEGRDTQYF. CDR3 bases: TGTGCCAGCAGTGAAGGGCGCGACACGCAGTATTTT.

By sample fraction, this clone is medium-sized. This sequence joins TRBV7-9 and TRBJ2-7, with 7 positions matching TRBD1. CDR1 and CDR2 (germline): SEHNR, FQNEAQ (reference sequence). The CDR3 extends over 12 amino acids. V lost 8 bases, J lost 6 bases, and 7 bases stayed unmatched. CDR3 sequence reads: CASATGRSEQYF. The DNA of the CDR3 is TGTGCCAGCGCGACAGGGCGGAGCGAGCAGTACTTC. The variable domain in full, completed from reference TRBV7-9 and TRBJ2-7, reads DTGVSQNPRHKITKRGQNVTFRCDPISEHNRLYWYRQTLGQGPEFLTYFQNEAQLEKSRLLSDRFSAERPKGSFSTLEIQRTEQGDSAMYLCASATGRSEQYFGPGTRLTVT.

The chain joins TRBV14 to TRBJ2-7, with D unclear. V was clipped by 7 bases and J by 3 bases, with 19 bases between them. Per germline, CDR1 SGHDN and CDR2 FVKESK. The CDR3 is 15 amino acids. The CDR3 here is CASNPTGSQRYEQYF. CDR3 nucleotide sequence: TGTGCCAGCAATCCGACCGGGTCCCAGCGCTACGAGCAGTACTTC.

The chain recombines TRBV20-1 with TRBJ2-7; D gene uncertain. Trimming took 5 bases from V and 0 from J, leaving 17 bases between them. There are 15 residues in the CDR3. CDR1 and CDR2 from the germline V gene are DFQATT and SNEGSKA (reference sequence). Here the CDR3 reads CSAGASGWGSYEQYF. In nucleotides, the CDR3 is TGCAGTGCTGGCGCGTCGGGTTGGGGCTCCTACGAGCAGTACTTC.

The chain links TRBV7-2 to TRBJ1-2; 8 bases agree with TRBD1. CDR3 length: 14 amino acids. The ends lost 1 base at V and 4 bases at J; junction bases unmatched: 2. Germline CDR1 is SGHTA and CDR2 is FQGNSA. The CDR3, as DNA: TGTGCCAGCAGCTTAGTCGGGACAGGCTATGGCTACACCTTC. It encodes CASSLVGTGYGYTF.

This clone was observed many times. The J gene is TRBJ1-6, the V gene TRBV20-1; no clear D gene. The CDR3 extends over 13 amino acids. The V gene's germline CDR1 is DFQATT and CDR2 SNEGSKA (reference sequence). Trimming took off 3 bases at V and 5 bases at J, with 8 bases between the two ends. CDR3 sequence: CSASRDDNSPLHF. The CDR3 DNA follows: TGCAGTGCTAGTAGAGATGATAATTCACCCCTCCACTTT.

There are a few counts of this clone. The genes are TRBV27 and TRBJ2-7, with 7 nucleotides matching TRBD1. V shed 4 bases, J shed 10 bases, and the junction held 10 bases outside the gene matches. The CDR3 consists of 13 residues. Germline CDR1 and CDR2: MNHEY and SMNVEV (reference sequence). The CDR3 is CASSSYRDSAQYF. The CDR3 DNA is TGTGCCAGCAGTTCGTACCGGGACAGCGCCCAGTACTTC.

This clone was observed many times. The chain employs TRBV12-3 or TRBV12-4 and TRBJ2-1; TRBD2 matches 8 bases. The CDR3 covers 15 residues. V was pared by 5 bases and J by 3 bases, with 6 bases of the junction left unmatched. CDR3 loop: CASSPLAGHYNEQFF. The CDR3 region has the DNA TGTGCCAGCAGTCCCTTAGCGGGACACTACAATGAGCAGTTCTTC.

The chain recombines TRBV30 with TRBJ1-5, with D perhaps matching TRBD1 (5 bases). Germline V gene lookup returns CDR1 GTSNPN and CDR2 SVGIG (reference sequence). This CDR3 is built from 15 residues. The V and J ends lost 4 bases and 3 bases respectively, with 16 bases between them. CDR3 bases: TGTGCCTGGACCCCTAGGGGCGGGGACAATCAGCCCCAGCATTTT. It encodes CAWTPRGGDNQPQHF.

The chain employs TRBV9 and TRBJ2-7, with D perhaps being TRBD1 or TRBD2 (5 bases each). Germline CDR1 reads SGDLS; CDR2 reads YYNGEE. This CDR3 region has 14 residues. Trimming removed 3 bases from V and 2 bases from J, with 12 bases in between. The DNA for the CDR3 is TGTGCCAGCAGCGCCGGGACGGGACCCTACGAGCAGTACTTC. Encoded protein: CASSAGTGPYEQYF.

The chain joins TRBV7-3 to TRBJ2-2; 8 nucleotides line up with TRBD2. Germline V CDR1 and CDR2: SGHTA, FQGTGA. The CDR3 sequence is 19 residues long. Germline trimming cut 1 base from V and 3 bases from J; bases unmatched to any gene: 13. CDR3 residues: CASSLSISGNWEDTGELFF. The CDR3 nucleotides read TGTGCCAGCAGCTTAAGTATTAGCGGGAATTGGGAGGACACCGGGGAGCTGTTTTTT.

The chain is built from TRBV28 and TRBJ2-7, with 13 positions matching TRBD2. The junction had 9 bases not matched to a gene; V was cut back by 8 bases and J by 5 bases. From germline, CDR1 is MDHEN and CDR2 SYDVKM. The CDR3 covers 15 residues. CDR3 sequence: CASSSLAGGRNEQYF. The CDR3 DNA is TGTGCCAGCTCCTCACTAGCGGGAGGGAGGAACGAGCAGTACTTC.

Written as DNA, the CDR3 is TGCGCCAGCAGCTTTCTTTGTTCAAATGAGCAGTTCTTC. It translates to CASSFLCSNEQFF. The gene calls are TRBV5-1 and TRBJ2-1; D is uncertain. Trimming removed 2 bases at V and 7 bases at J, with 10 bases between. The CDR3 contains 13 residues. Germline V gene data show CDR1 as SGHRS and CDR2 as YFSETQ.